Listed below are T cell receptor beta chains from one sample, sequenced in a study of blood T cell repertoires in COVID-19. Libraries were prepared by immunoSEQ multiplex PCR; TCRdb keeps only in-frame clonotypes and omits some of them. The sample lists a few hundred thousand clones; 84% were seen once. The sequenced sample consisted of peripheral blood. The receptors derive from a human donor in a cohort sampled during active COVID-19. CDR3s include the opening cysteine and the closing phenylalanine or tryptophan. D genes are given only for firm matches. The size field is filled for only some rows; it gives once, few, many or a size class.

D: .
V: TRBV24-1
length: 17
size: .
J: TRBJ2-1
CDR3: CATSDSAPGSSYNEQFF
DNA: TGTGCCACCAGTGATTCCGCGCCGGGGTCTTCCTACAATGAGCAGTTCTTC

D: .
V: TRBV7-8
length: 16
size: .
J: TRBJ2-3
CDR3: CASSFSNRGGTDTQYF
DNA: TGTGCCAGCAGCTTTTCGAATCGAGGGGGAACAGATACGCAGTATTTT

D: .
V: TRBV2
length: 16
size: .
J: TRBJ2-1
CDR3: CASSERGRGSYNEQFF
DNA: TGTGCCAGCAGTGAAAGGGGCAGGGGTTCCTACAATGAGCAGTTCTTC

D: .
V: TRBV7-2
length: 15
size: .
J: TRBJ2-2
CDR3: CASALGRHATGELFF
DNA: TGTGCCAGCGCTTTAGGGAGGCACGCCACCGGGGAGCTGTTTTTT

D: TRBD2
V: TRBV7-8
length: 13
size: .
J: TRBJ2-7
CDR3: CASSPSGYYEQYF
DNA: TGTGCCAGCAGCCCTAGCGGGTACTACGAGCAGTACTTC

D: TRBD1
V: TRBV2
length: 17
size: many
J: TRBJ1-1
CDR3: CASSWGTGTDTLPEAFF
DNA: TGTGCCAGCAGTTGGGGGACCGGGACAGATACATTACCTGAAGCTTTCTTT

D: TRBD2
V: TRBV10-3
length: 17
size: .
J: TRBJ2-7
CDR3: CAIRRGLAGGISYEQYF
DNA: TGTGCCATCAGGCGGGGACTAGCGGGGGGGATCTCCTACGAGCAGTACTTC

D: TRBD1
V: TRBV2
length: 15
size: .
J: TRBJ2-7
CDR3: CASNHPGQGAREQYF
DNA: TGTGCCAGCAACCATCCTGGACAGGGGGCGCGGGAGCAGTACTTC

D: TRBD1
V: TRBV19
length: 14
size: .
J: TRBJ1-2
CDR3: CASSPYGGRTGSLF
DNA: TGTGCCAGTAGTCCGTATGGAGGGCGGACAGGGAGCCTCTTC

D: TRBD1
V: TRBV4-1
length: 16
size: .
J: TRBJ1-1
CDR3: CASSPTGLGGNTEAFF
DNA: TGCGCCAGCAGCCCGACAGGGTTGGGAGGGAACACTGAAGCTTTCTTT

D: .
V: TRBV7-2
length: 14
size: .
J: TRBJ1-3
CDR3: CASSLSPGGNTIYF
DNA: TGTGCCAGCAGCTTGTCACCGGGAGGAAACACCATATATTTT

D: .
V: TRBV2
length: 18
size: .
J: TRBJ2-3
CDR3: CASSEAFIQGTNTDTQYF
DNA: TGTGCCAGCAGTGAAGCGTTCATCCAGGGGACCAACACAGATACGCAGTATTTT

D: TRBD1
V: TRBV4-1
length: 16
size: .
J: TRBJ1-5
CDR3: CASSQDGTGGNQPQHF
DNA: TGCGCCAGCAGCCAAGATGGGACAGGGGGCAATCAGCCCCAGCATTTT

D: .
V: TRBV6-4
length: 8
size: .
J: TRBJ1-1
CDR3: CPNWYAFF
DNA: TGTCCAAACTGGTACGCTTTCTTT

D: .
V: TRBV6-2/TRBV6-3
length: 16
size: .
J: TRBJ1-2
CDR3: CASSYNRKTPNYGYTF
DNA: TGTGCCAGCAGTTACAACAGGAAAACACCTAACTATGGCTACACCTTC

D: .
V: TRBV7-2
length: 13
size: .
J: TRBJ1-2
CDR3: CASSFSTNYGYTF
DNA: TGTGCCAGCAGCTTCAGTACTAACTATGGCTACACCTTC

D: TRBD1
V: TRBV6-1
length: 16
size: .
J: TRBJ2-1
CDR3: CASSGTPGQGFNEQFF
DNA: TGTGCCAGCAGTGGAACGCCGGGACAGGGTTTCAATGAGCAGTTCTTC

D: TRBD1
V: TRBV4-1
length: 17
size: few
J: TRBJ2-7
CDR3: CASSQTVTGTGLWEQYF
DNA: TGCGCCAGCAGCCAAACGGTAACCGGGACAGGGCTTTGGGAGCAGTACTTC

D: .
V: TRBV2
length: 15
size: .
J: TRBJ1-1
CDR3: CAGRRGFGSNTEAFF
DNA: TGTGCCGGGAGGAGGGGTTTCGGGTCGAACACTGAAGCTTTCTTT

D: .
V: TRBV18
length: 14
size: .
J: TRBJ1-1
CDR3: CASSPGGVNTEAFF
DNA: TGTGCCAGCTCACCAGGGGGGGTGAACACTGAAGCTTTCTTT

D: TRBD1
V: TRBV30
length: 15
size: .
J: TRBJ1-3
CDR3: CAWSRDRYRGNTIYF
DNA: TGTGCCTGGAGTCGGGACAGATACCGTGGAAACACCATATATTTT

D: TRBD1
V: TRBV18
length: 14
size: once
J: TRBJ1-2
CDR3: CASSPGTGTYGYTF
DNA: TGTGCCAGCTCACCAGGGACAGGGACCTATGGCTACACCTTC